These 29 T cell receptor beta chains were sequenced from one sample in a study of blood T cell repertoires in COVID-19. The assay was immunoSEQ multiplex PCR, and TCRdb's table has in-frame clones only and misses some. The sample includes about 82,000 clones, 60% to 80% of them seen just once. Sequencing used peripheral blood. These receptors were obtained from a man aged 55 to 70 with COVID-19, enrolled during active disease.

The rearrangement links TRBV7-9 to TRBJ2-3, with 8 bases that match TRBD1. Trimming removed 5 bases from V and 10 bases from J; junction bases left unmatched: 5. This CDR3 has 12 amino acids. Germline V gene sequence: CDR1 SEHNR, CDR2 FQNEAQ (reference sequence). The CDR3 nucleotides are TGTGCCAGCAGCCCCGGACAGGGCGCGCAGTATTTT. Residues: CASSPGQGAQYF. Full variable domain (rest looked up from reference TRBV7-9 and TRBJ2-3): DTGVSQNPRHKITKRGQNVTFRCDPISEHNRLYWYRQTLGQGPEFLTYFQNEAQLEKSRLLSDRFSAERPKGSFSTLEIQRTEQGDSAMYLCASSPGQGAQYFGPGTRLTVL.

This rearrangement joins TRBV4-2 to TRBJ2-1; 11 bases align to TRBD2. The junction had 9 bases not matched to a gene; V was cut back by 3 bases and J by 8 bases. Germline values: CDR1 LGHNA, CDR2 YNFKEQ. This CDR3 contains 16 residues. This CDR3 reads CASSQTLAGEDDEQFF. CDR3 nucleotides: TGTGCCAGCAGCCAGACACTAGCGGGAGAGGACGATGAGCAGTTCTTC.

The V call is TRBV9, the J call TRBJ1-6; D is undetermined. This CDR3 comprises 13 residues. CDR1 is SGDLS and CDR2 is YYNGEE in the germline V gene. V lost 3 bases and J lost 6, with 7 bases in between. CDR3 DNA sequence: TGTGCCAGCAGCGAGAGCCTTAATTCACCCCTCCACTTT. Translated: CASSESLNSPLHF.

CDR3 nucleotides: TGTGCCAGCAGCCCTAACGTAGCGGCCCTGGCCGATACGCAGTATTTT. Its translation: CASSPNVAALADTQYF. V is TRBV7-3 and J is TRBJ2-3; TRBD2 is a possible D gene (6 bases). The germline V gene encodes CDR1 SGHTA and CDR2 FQGTGA. The CDR3 contains 16 residues. The germline V and J ends were trimmed by 5 bases and 6 bases, with 21 bases remaining between them.

V and J are TRBV5-1 and TRBJ1-6; a possible D gene is TRBD1 (5 bases). CDR3 length: 14 residues. The germline CDR1 and CDR2 sequences are SGHRS and YFSETQ. Trimming shortened V by 4 bases and J by 5 bases, and 10 bases separated the two germline ends. CDR3 DNA sequence: TGCGCCAGCAGCCTCGGAGGGGATAATTCACCCCTCCACTTT. The encoded protein is CASSLGGDNSPLHF.

This rearrangement joins TRBV5-1 to TRBJ2-7; possible D gene TRBD2, 7 bases. The V end was cut by 4 bases, the J end by 6 bases, with 20 bases between. CDR1 SGHRS and CDR2 YFSETQ come from the germline V gene. This CDR3 comprises 15 residues. The CDR3 nucleotides read TGCGCCAGCAGCCCCTCGGGGGGCGACTCCGCCGAGCAGTACTTC. Residues: CASSPSGGDSAEQYF. Supplemented by reference TRBV5-1 and TRBJ2-7, the full variable domain reads KAGVTQTPRYLIKTRGQQVTLSCSPISGHRSVSWYQQTPGQGLQFLFEYFSETQRNKGNFPGRFSGRQFSNSRSEMNVSTLELGDSALYLCASSPSGGDSAEQYFGPGTRLTVT.

The chain links TRBV4-3 to TRBJ2-2, with D unclear. CDR3 length equals 16 residues. V lost 0 bases to trimming and J lost 4 bases, with 12 bases between them. CDR1 is LGHNA and CDR2 is YSLEER in the germline V gene. CDR3 DNA sequence: TGCGCCAGCAGCCAAGATTTCACGGTTAGCACCGGGGAGCTGTTTTTT. It encodes CASSQDFTVSTGELFF.

The chain has TRBV5-6 and TRBJ2-2; TRBD1 matches at 11 bases. Trimming removed 3 bases from V and 1 base from J; junction bases left unmatched: 11. There are 19 residues in the CDR3. Germline CDR1 reads SGHDT; CDR2 reads YYEEEE. The CDR3 nucleotides read TGTGCCAGCAGCTCTTCCGGGACAGGGGGGACACTGAACACCGGGGAGCTGTTTTTT. Protein: CASSSSGTGGTLNTGELFF.

The chain uses TRBV11-3 and TRBJ2-7; TRBD2 might be the D (5 bases). Germline V CDR1 and CDR2: SGHNT, YENEEA. This CDR3 region has 14 residues. The ends were cut back, 5 bases at V and 6 bases at J, with 17 bases in the middle. Here the CDR3 DNA reads TGTGCCAGCAGCCCGGTTTCCGGCGGACTCGAGCAGTACTTC. Its translation is CASSPVSGGLEQYF.

The CDR3 protein is CASSPGLAGRMGYEQYF. Here the CDR3 DNA reads TGTGCCAGCAGCCCCGGACTAGCGGGGAGAATGGGATACGAGCAGTACTTC. The V gene is TRBV7-2, the J gene TRBJ2-7; 12 bases are a match to TRBD2. This CDR3 spans 17 amino acids. V shed 5 bases, J shed 4 bases, and the junction held 12 bases outside the gene matches. The germline CDR1 and CDR2 sequences are SGHTA and FQGNSA. The full variable domain, its missing parts supplied by reference TRBV7-2 and TRBJ2-7, is GAGVSQSPSNKVTEKGKDVELRCDPISGHTALYWYRQSLGQGLEFLIYFQGNSAPDKSGLPSDRFSAERTGGSVSTLTIQRTQQEDSAVYLCASSPGLAGRMGYEQYFGPGTRLTVT.

The CDR3 here is CASREKPGQAYYEQYF. CDR3 DNA sequence: TGTGCCAGCAGAGAGAAACCGGGACAGGCTTACTACGAGCAGTACTTC. The chain recombines TRBV27 with TRBJ2-7; 8 bases are shared with TRBD1. This CDR3 is 16 amino acids long. The germline gives CDR1 MNHEY, CDR2 SMNVEV (reference sequence). The junction had 13 bases not matched to a gene; V was cut back by 6 bases and J by 3 bases.

The chain carries TRBV7-3 and TRBJ2-1; 12 bases align to TRBD2. The germline gives CDR1 SGHTA, CDR2 FQGTGA. The J segment lost 3 bases and the V segment lost 4 bases, leaving 13 bases of the junction unmatched. The length of the CDR3 is 19 residues. The DNA for the CDR3 is TGTGCCAGCAGCTCTCCCAAGTATCGGACTAGCGGGAACTACAATGAGCAGTTCTTC. This encodes CASSSPKYRTSGNYNEQFF.

This chain connects TRBV3-1 (or the pseudogene TRBV3-2) to TRBJ2-1, with TRBD1 matching 10 bases. Germline lookup yields CDR1 LGHDT and CDR2 YNNKEL (reference sequence). The CDR3 sequence is 17 residues long. Trimming took 4 bases from V and 1 from J; bases not matched to a gene: 7. The CDR3 sequence: CASSPGTGDGSYNEQFF. The CDR3 region has the DNA TGTGCCAGCAGCCCCGGGACAGGGGACGGGTCCTACAATGAGCAGTTCTTC.

This chain joins TRBV10-3 and TRBJ2-2, with D possibly being TRBD2 (5 bases). Looked up from germline, CDR1 is ENHRY and CDR2 is SYGVKD. This CDR3 contains 14 residues. The V end lost 10 bases, the J end lost 0 bases, and 12 bases lay between the germline ends. The CDR3 here is CASIPGANTGELFF. CDR3 nucleotide sequence: TGTGCCAGTATACCCGGGGCGAACACCGGGGAGCTGTTTTTT.

This clone was detected only a few times. The genes are TRBV20-1 and TRBJ2-1; D may be TRBD2 (5 bases). The CDR3 runs 12 residues. CDR1 is DFQATT, CDR2 SNEGSKA, per germline (reference sequence). Trimming shortened V by 3 bases and J by 9 bases, and 12 bases separated the two germline ends. The CDR3 bases are TGCAGTGCTAGTCTCCGGGAACGTGAGCAGTTCTTC. Translation: CSASLREREQFF.

This chain uses TRBV30 with TRBJ2-1, with TRBD1 as a possible D gene (6 bases). Germline V gene lookup returns CDR1 GTSNPN and CDR2 SVGIG (reference sequence). The CDR3 consists of 17 residues. Trimming left V 5 bases short and J 5 bases short, with 25 bases between. As DNA, the CDR3 is TGTGCCTGGGGCCACACCCAGGGCAGGGGCGAAAACAATGAGCAGTTCTTC. Translating it yields CAWGHTQGRGENNEQFF.

This clone was seen more than once but under ten times. The chain joins TRBV5-4 to TRBJ2-7; the match to TRBD1 covers 9 bases. This CDR3 has 15 amino acids. The germline V gene encodes CDR1 SGHNT and CDR2 YYREEE (reference sequence). The junction had 10 bases not matched to a gene; V was cut back by 6 bases and J by 3 bases. This CDR3 is CASNPGVGQGYEQYF. CDR3 nucleotides: TGTGCCAGCAACCCTGGGGTGGGACAGGGCTACGAGCAGTACTTC.

The chain links TRBV29-1 to TRBJ2-2; possible D gene TRBD2, 7 bases. The V end lost 4 bases, the J end lost 4 bases, and 13 bases lay between the germline ends. Per germline, CDR1 SQVTM and CDR2 ANQGSEA. This CDR3 is built from 14 residues. The CDR3 here is CSVGWGGGTGELFF. In nucleotides, the CDR3 is TGCAGCGTTGGATGGGGGGGCGGCACCGGGGAGCTGTTTTTT.

V is TRBV12-5 and J is TRBJ2-7; TRBD2 aligns across 11 bases. This CDR3 comprises 13 residues. CDR1 LGHNT and CDR2 FRNRAP come from the germline V gene. V lost 5 bases to trimming and J lost 4 bases; unmatched junction nucleotides: 1. CDR3 amino acids: CASGTSGSYEQYF. Written as DNA, the CDR3 is TGTGCTAGTGGTACTAGCGGGAGTTACGAGCAGTACTTC. Full variable domain (missing parts from reference TRBV12-5 and TRBJ2-7): DARVTQTPRHKVTEMGQEVTMRCQPILGHNTVFWYRQTMMQGLELLAYFRNRAPLDDSGMPKDRFSAEMPDATLATLKIQPSEPRDSAVYFCASGTSGSYEQYFGPGTRLTVT.

This clone was seen once. The rearrangement uses TRBV5-1 and TRBJ2-2; D is unresolved. The CDR3 spans 14 residues. The ends were cut back, 2 bases at V and 1 base at J, with 6 bases in the middle. Germline CDR1 and CDR2: SGHRS and YFSETQ. The CDR3 DNA is TGCGCCAGCAGCTTTTCGGGGAACACCGGGGAGCTGTTTTTT. Translating gives CASSFSGNTGELFF.

The chain employs TRBV6-1 and TRBJ1-4; no reliable D call. CDR1 is MNHNS and CDR2 is SASEGT in the germline V gene. CDR3 length: 13 residues. Trimming shortened V by 2 bases and J by 11 bases, and 12 bases separated the two germline ends. The CDR3 DNA sequence: TGTGCCAGCAGTGAACAAGTGGACTCGAAACTGTTTTTT. This codes for CASSEQVDSKLFF.

This chain uses TRBV29-1 with TRBJ2-3; D is ambiguous. The CDR3 length is 16 residues. Germline CDR1 reads SQVTM; CDR2 reads ANQGSEA. Trimming cost V 0 bases and J 6 bases, with 19 bases left between them. This CDR3 reads CSVEDPRHNPPDTQYF. In DNA, the CDR3 is TGCAGCGTTGAAGATCCCAGGCATAATCCCCCCGATACGCAGTATTTT.

This clone turned up a few times. The chain joins TRBV9 to TRBJ1-2; 7 bases agree with TRBD1. CDR3 length equals 14 residues. Germline lookup yields CDR1 SGDLS and CDR2 YYNGEE. After removal of 4 bases from V and 5 bases from J, the junction contained 8 bases not matched to a gene. As DNA, the CDR3 is TGTGCCAGCAGCCCGGGGACAGCGACTTATGGCTACACCTTC. Protein sequence: CASSPGTATYGYTF.

This clone was detected once. This chain joins TRBV27 and TRBJ2-1, with TRBD2 matching 10 bases. The CDR3 covers 16 residues. The V gene end was trimmed by 9 bases and the J gene end by 5 bases; junction bases not matched to a gene: 13. Germline loops: CDR1 MNHEY, CDR2 SMNVEV (reference sequence). CDR3 sequence: CASRLASGSFNNEQFF. As DNA, the CDR3 is TGTGCCAGTAGGTTGGCTAGCGGGAGCTTCAACAATGAGCAGTTCTTC.

This sequence joins TRBV15 and TRBJ1-1, with D possibly TRBD1 on 5 matching bases. The CDR3 covers 13 residues. V gave up 8 bases and J gave up 0 bases, with 10 bases separating them. The germline gives CDR1 LNHNV, CDR2 YYDKDF (reference sequence). CDR3 region: CATPPTVNTEAFF. The CDR3 coding sequence is TGTGCCACCCCCCCGACAGTGAACACTGAAGCTTTCTTT.

The V call is TRBV2, the J call TRBJ2-2; the match to TRBD2 covers 10 bases. The CDR3 consists of 15 residues. With 7 bases clipped from V and 6 bases from J, the junction kept 8 bases outside the gene matches. Germline values: CDR1 SNHLY, CDR2 FYNNEI. The CDR3 is CASISSGGASGELFF. The CDR3 DNA is TGTGCCAGCATTTCCAGCGGGGGGGCCTCCGGGGAGCTGTTTTTT.

V usage is TRBV11-1 and J usage is TRBJ1-2, with 7 positions matching TRBD1. V dropped 1 base and J dropped 4; count of bases not matched to a gene: 3. The CDR3 length is 14 residues. Looked up from germline, CDR1 is SGHAT and CDR2 is FQDESV (reference sequence). The CDR3 nucleotides are TGTGCCAGCAGCTTAGTTCGACAGGGCTATGGCTACACCTTC. Its protein is CASSLVRQGYGYTF.

The chain is built from TRBV7-8 and TRBJ2-5; no clear D gene. The CDR3 spans 12 residues. Between the trimmed V and J ends, which lost 5 bases and 5 bases, there was a span of 9 bases. The germline V gene has CDR1 SGHVS and CDR2 FQNEAQ. CDR3 in DNA: TGTGCCAGCAGCCCTCAACGGGAGACCCAGTACTTC. It yields the protein CASSPQRETQYF.

The chain combines TRBV9 with TRBJ1-6; 7 bases map to TRBD1. The CDR3 has 14 residues. Germline V lookup: CDR1 SGDLS, CDR2 YYNGEE. V lost 0 bases and J lost 8; bases outside the gene matches: 2. The CDR3 sequence: CASSVEGADSPLHF. The CDR3, as DNA: TGTGCCAGCAGCGTAGAGGGGGCTGATTCACCCCTCCACTTT.